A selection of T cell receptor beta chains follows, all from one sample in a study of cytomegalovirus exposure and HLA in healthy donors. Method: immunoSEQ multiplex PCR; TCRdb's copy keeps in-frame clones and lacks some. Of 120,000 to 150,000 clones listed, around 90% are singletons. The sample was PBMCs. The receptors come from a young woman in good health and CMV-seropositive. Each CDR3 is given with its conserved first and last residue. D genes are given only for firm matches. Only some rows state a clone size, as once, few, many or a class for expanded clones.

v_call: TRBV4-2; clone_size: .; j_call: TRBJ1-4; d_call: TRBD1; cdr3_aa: CASSQGFGDRGVKLFF; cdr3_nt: TGTGCCAGCAGCCAAGGATTTGGGGACAGGGGGGTAAAACTGTTTTTT
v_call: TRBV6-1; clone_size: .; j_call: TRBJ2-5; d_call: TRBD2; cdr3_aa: CASTLAGNQETQYF; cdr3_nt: TGTGCCAGCACCCTAGCGGGCAACCAAGAGACCCAGTACTTC
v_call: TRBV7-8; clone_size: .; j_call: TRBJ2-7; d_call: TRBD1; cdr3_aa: CASSIQGAHVEQYF; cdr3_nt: TGTGCCAGCAGCATACAGGGGGCTCACGTGGAGCAGTACTTC
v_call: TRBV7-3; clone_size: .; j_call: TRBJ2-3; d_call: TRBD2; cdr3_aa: CASSPTGTRSLSDTQYF; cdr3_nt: TGTGCCAGCAGCCCCACGGGGACTAGGAGTTTGTCAGATACGCAGTATTTT
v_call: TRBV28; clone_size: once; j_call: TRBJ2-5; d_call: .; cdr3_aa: CASSLFGPGGRETQYF; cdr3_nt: TGTGCCAGCAGCCTTTTTGGCCCGGGGGGCAGAGAGACCCAGTACTTC
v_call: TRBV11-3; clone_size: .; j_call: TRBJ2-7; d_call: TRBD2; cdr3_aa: CASSLTLAGGIEQYF; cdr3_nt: TGTGCCAGCAGCTTAACACTAGCGGGAGGGATCGAGCAGTACTTC
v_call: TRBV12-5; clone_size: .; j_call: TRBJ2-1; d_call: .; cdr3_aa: CASGLAMGASLRNEQFF; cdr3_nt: TGTGCTAGTGGTTTGGCAATGGGGGCCTCGCTGAGAAATGAGCAGTTCTTC
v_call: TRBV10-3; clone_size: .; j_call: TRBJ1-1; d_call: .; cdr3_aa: CAISEWGKGTEAFF; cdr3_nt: TGTGCCATCAGTGAGTGGGGCAAGGGGACTGAAGCTTTCTTT
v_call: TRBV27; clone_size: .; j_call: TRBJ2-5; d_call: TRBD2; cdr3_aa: CASSPRGAGGLQETQYF; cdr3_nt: TGTGCCAGCAGTCCCCGGGGAGCGGGAGGCCTCCAAGAGACCCAGTACTTC
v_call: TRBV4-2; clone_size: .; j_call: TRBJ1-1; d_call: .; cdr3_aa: CASSQAEGQNTEAFF; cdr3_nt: TGTGCCAGCAGCCAAGCGGAAGGACAGAACACTGAAGCTTTCTTT
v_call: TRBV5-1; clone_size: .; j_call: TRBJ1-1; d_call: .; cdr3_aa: CASRGETEAFF; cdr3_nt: TGCGCCAGCAGGGGCGAAACTGAAGCTTTCTTT
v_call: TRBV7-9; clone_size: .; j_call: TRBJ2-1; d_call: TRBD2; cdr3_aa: CASSLGTKWAEQFF; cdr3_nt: TGTGCCAGCAGCCTAGGGACTAAGTGGGCTGAGCAGTTCTTC
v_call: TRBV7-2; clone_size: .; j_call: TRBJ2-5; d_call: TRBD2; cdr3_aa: CASSLVGTSGETQYF; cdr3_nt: TGTGCCAGCAGCTTAGTGGGGACTAGCGGGGAGACCCAGTACTTC